This T cell receptor (beta chain) is drawn from a study of technical replicates of blood from several donors. Remarks on this clone: One junction end disagrees with the germline gene, perhaps due to a read error.

Only in-frame clones appear in the TCRdb table, and some are missing; sequencing was by immunoSEQ multiplex PCR. Of roughly 82,000 clones in the sample, nearly 96% were seen once. The CDR3 loop spans 13 amino acids. Per the germline V gene, CDR1 is MGHRA and CDR2 is YSYEKL. The sequenced sample consisted of T cells isolated from PBMCs. The chain uses TRBV4-1 and TRBJ2-5, with D possibly TRBD1 on 6 matching bases. This receptor was obtained from a human donor in good health. CDR3 nucleotides: TGCGCCAGCAGCCAGGGGGCCCAAAAGACCCAGTACTTC. Translating it yields CASSQGAQKTQYF.